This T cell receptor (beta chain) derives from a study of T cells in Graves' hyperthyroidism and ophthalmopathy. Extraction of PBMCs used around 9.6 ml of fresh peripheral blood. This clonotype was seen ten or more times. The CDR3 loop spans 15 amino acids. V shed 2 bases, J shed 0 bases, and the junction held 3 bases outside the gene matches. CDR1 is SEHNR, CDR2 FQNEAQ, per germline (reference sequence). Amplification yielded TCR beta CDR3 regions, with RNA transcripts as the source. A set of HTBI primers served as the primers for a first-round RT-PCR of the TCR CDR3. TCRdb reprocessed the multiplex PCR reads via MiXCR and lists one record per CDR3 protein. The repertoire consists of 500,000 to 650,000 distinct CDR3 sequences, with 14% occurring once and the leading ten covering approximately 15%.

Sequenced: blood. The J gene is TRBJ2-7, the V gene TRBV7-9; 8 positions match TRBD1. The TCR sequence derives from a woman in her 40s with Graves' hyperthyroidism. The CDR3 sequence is CASSLSTGGSYEQYF. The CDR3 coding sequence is TGTGCCAGCAGCTTATCCACAGGGGGCTCCTACGAGCAGTACTTC. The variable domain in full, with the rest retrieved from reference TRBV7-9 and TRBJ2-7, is DTGVSQNPRHKITKRGQNVTFRCDPISEHNRLYWYRQTLGQGPEFLTYFQNEAQLEKSRLLSDRFSAERPKGSFSTLEIQRTEQGDSAMYLCASSLSTGGSYEQYFGPGTRLTVT.